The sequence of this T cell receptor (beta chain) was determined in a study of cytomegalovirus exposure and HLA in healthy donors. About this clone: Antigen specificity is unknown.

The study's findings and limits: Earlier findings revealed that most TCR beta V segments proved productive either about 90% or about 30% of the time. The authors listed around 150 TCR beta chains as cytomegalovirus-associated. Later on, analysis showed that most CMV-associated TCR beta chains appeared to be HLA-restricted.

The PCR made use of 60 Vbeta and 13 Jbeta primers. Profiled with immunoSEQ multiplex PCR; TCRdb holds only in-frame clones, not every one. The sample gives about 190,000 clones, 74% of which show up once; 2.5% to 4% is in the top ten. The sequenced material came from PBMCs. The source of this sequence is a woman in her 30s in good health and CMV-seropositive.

The DNA for the CDR3 is TGTGCCAGCAGTAAAGACAGGGACCGGGAGCAGTTCTTC. Its translation: CASSKDRDREQFF. The V gene is TRBV6-1, the J gene TRBJ2-1; 7 nucleotides match TRBD1. The CDR3 runs to 13 residues. The trim removed 5 bases at V and 10 bases at J, leaving 8 bases unmatched. Looked up from germline, CDR1 is MNHNS and CDR2 is SASEGT.